Following are 3 T cell receptor beta chains from one sample sequenced in a study of T cell responses to AZD1222 COVID-19 vaccine. The protocol was immunoSEQ multiplex PCR, while the TCRdb copy is restricted to in-frame clones and leaves out a portion. The data hold some 130,000 clones, with 91% observed a single time. Sequences were derived from peripheral blood, sampled 28 days after the second AZD1222 dose. These receptors originate from an adult who received the AZD1222 COVID-19 vaccine.

This chain connects TRBV5-6 to TRBJ2-3, with unresolved D. The CDR3 contains 16 residues. V gave up 0 bases and J gave up 0 bases, with 11 bases separating them. Germline V CDR1 and CDR2: SGHDT, YYEEEE. The CDR3 protein is CASSLDGGSSTDTQYF. DNA of the CDR3: TGTGCCAGCAGCTTGGATGGTGGGTCTAGCACAGATACGCAGTATTTT.

CDR3 loop: CAISEVRGSGNQPQHF. The CDR3 coding sequence is TGTGCCATCAGTGAGGTACGAGGTAGTGGCAATCAGCCCCAGCATTTT. The chain links TRBV10-3 to TRBJ1-5, with D unclear. V was trimmed by 2 bases and J by 2 bases, leaving 13 bases between them. This CDR3 is built from 16 residues. Germline values: CDR1 ENHRY, CDR2 SYGVKD.

The chain uses TRBV14 and TRBJ2-7; D is ambiguous. The CDR3 runs 15 residues. CDR1 SGHDN and CDR2 FVKESK come from the germline V gene. Trimming took off 1 base at V and 4 bases at J, with 14 bases between the two ends. The CDR3 nucleotides are TGTGCCAGCAGCCAAGGCAGGAGTCCGCTTTACGAGCAGTACTTC. Amino acid sequence: CASSQGRSPLYEQYF.